Sequencing of this TCR beta chain was carried out in a study of T cell repertoires in cytomegalovirus infection. Concerning this clonotype: Its antigen is not identified.

General study findings and limits: Clonotype analysis showed dominance of the ex vivo response by HLA-C-restricted CMV-specific TCR beta clonotypes.

TCRdb re-called the reads with MiXCR, one entry per CDR3 protein. The sample contains under 500,000 distinct CDR3 sequences, roughly 42% of which appear only once. V lost 4 bases and J lost 4, with 13 bases in between. The germline V gene has CDR1 SEHNR and CDR2 FQNEAQ (reference sequence). There are 14 residues in the CDR3. The sequencing used cultured PBMCs, collected from culture after CMV antigen stimulation. The sequence derives from a human donor in good health (CMV status not recorded). Some clones in this sample may be carry-over from other donors' samples. The chain is built from TRBV7-9 and TRBJ2-5; no reliable D call. The CDR3 sequence: CASSSPMGRETQYF. The CDR3 bases are TGTGCCAGCAGCTCCCCCATGGGAAGAGAGACCCAGTACTTC.